These 26 T cell receptor beta chains originate from one sample sequenced in a study of tumor-infiltrating lymphocytes in primary liver carcinoma. The input was 450 to 500 ng total RNA; TCR beta cDNA was made from it with a constant-region primer. Slightly modified ARM-PCR, run as three nested multiplex PCR rounds, produced the TCR beta libraries. The first two PCR rounds used TRBV1-TRBV30 primers with a Cbeta primer, roughly 10 cycles each. In TCRdb, the multiplex PCR reads were re-called with MiXCR into one record per CDR3 protein. The sample has approximately 76,000 distinct CDR3 sequences; 70% to 80% are singletons. It was from roughly 20-30 mg of unsorted bulk tissue that RNA and DNA were co-extracted. Source material: liver tumor tissue from sampling region 4. Subset defined: tumor region T4, right-lateral pole. The source is a woman in her fifties or sixties with primary liver carcinoma and hepatitis B virus infection.

Concerning this clonotype: This sequence may be a read error, since a much larger clone differs from it by one base. The chain carries TRBV5-1 and TRBJ2-6; possibly TRBD1 or TRBD2 for D (5 bases each). This CDR3 is built from 18 residues. V lost 3 bases, J lost 0 bases, and 16 bases lay in between. Germline CDR1 reads SGHRS; CDR2 reads YFSETQ. The CDR3, as DNA: TGCGCCAGCAGCTCGGGACCTCTAGGGAACTCTGGGGCCAACGTCCTGACTTTC. This encodes CASSSGPLGNSGANVLTF. Drawing the rest from reference TRBV5-1 and TRBJ2-6, the complete variable domain is KAGVTQTPRYLIKTRGQQVTLSCSPISGHRSVSWYQQTPGQGLQFLFEYFSETQRNKGNFPGRFSGRQFSNSRSEMNVSTLELGDSALYLCASSSGPLGNSGANVLTFGAGSRLTVL.

For this clonotype: Possible read error: a much larger clone is one base away. J is TRBJ2-1 and V is TRBV11-1; D is perhaps TRBD1 or TRBD2 (5 bases each). Germline CDR1 reads SGHAT; CDR2 reads FQDESV (reference sequence). The CDR3 runs 15 residues. CDR3 region: CTSSFQGPLDNEQFF. The CDR3 DNA reads TGTACCAGCAGCTTCCAGGGACCGCTGGACAATGAGCAGTTCTTC.

This clonotype was counted once. Without the conserved terminal phenylalanine or tryptophan, this CDR3 likely stems from a read error. The DNA is left out, because the CDR3 cannot be placed on it with certainty; the CDR3 is given as TCRdb lists it. The V gene is TRBV11-2, the J gene TRBJ2-7; the table's D call, TRBD1, has no DNA check behind it. Per the germline V gene, CDR1 is SGHAT and CDR2 is FQNNGV. The CDR3 sequence runs 12 residues, both termini included. CDR3: CASSLPQGELYL.

The V gene is TRBV2, the J gene TRBJ2-1; D uncertain. Germline V gene lookup returns CDR1 SNHLY and CDR2 FYNNEI. CDR3 length: 13 residues. V lost 6 bases to trimming and J lost 7 bases, with 13 bases between them. DNA for the CDR3: TGTGCCAGCAGGAGGCCCACATGGAATGAGCAGTTCTTC. Translation gives CASRRPTWNEQFF. Based on the CDR3 plus reference TRBV2 and TRBJ2-1, the full variable domain is EPEVTQTPSHQVTQMGQEVILRCVPISNHLYFYWYRQILGQKVEFLVSFYNNEISEKSEIFDDQFSVERPDGSNFTLKIRSTKLEDSAMYFCASRRPTWNEQFFGPGTRLTVL.

There are many counts of this clonotype. The chain joins TRBV28 to TRBJ2-3; weak D call: TRBD2 (7 bases). Germline CDR1 MDHEN, CDR2 SYDVKM. The V and J ends lost 6 bases and 0 bases respectively, with 13 bases between them. The CDR3 runs to 15 residues. CDR3 region: CASSLGGGSTDTQYF. As DNA, the CDR3 is TGTGCCAGCAGCCTAGGGGGGGGGAGCACAGATACGCAGTATTTT. The full variable domain, completed using reference TRBV28 and TRBJ2-3, is DVKVTQSSRYLVKRTGEKVFLECVQDMDHENMFWYRQDPGLGLRLIYFSYDVKMKEKGDIPEGYSVSREKKERFSLILESASTNQTSMYLCASSLGGGSTDTQYFGPGTRLTVL.

The V and J genes are TRBV12-3 or TRBV12-4 and TRBJ1-5, with TRBD1 matching 8 bases. V gave up 3 bases and J gave up 6 bases; unmatched junction bases: 7. CDR3 length: 15 amino acids. DNA for the CDR3: TGTGCCAGCAGTTTGGGGACAGGAGAGAGTCAGCCCCAGCATTTT. Translated, it gives CASSLGTGESQPQHF.

With regard to this clonotype: A much larger clone sits a single nucleotide away, making a read error possible. The rearrangement uses TRBV7-9 and TRBJ1-1; D remains ambiguous. This CDR3 comprises 13 residues. CDR1 and CDR2 (germline): SEHNR, FQNEAQ (reference sequence). The CDR3 spells CVSSLGGHTEAFF. CDR3 sequence (DNA): TGTGTCAGCAGCTTAGGAGGCCACACTGAAGCTTTCTTT.

This clonotype was seen repeatedly, ten times or more. The chain employs TRBV6-6 and TRBJ2-7, with 10 bases aligning to TRBD2. Germline-derived CDR1 and CDR2 are MNHNY and SVGAGI (reference sequence). The CDR3 sequence is 14 residues long. J was trimmed by 0 bases and V by 9 bases; bases with no gene match: 5. The CDR3 sequence: CASSGRLSSYEQYF. As DNA, the CDR3 is TGTGCCAGTAGCGGGAGGCTTAGCTCCTACGAGCAGTACTTC.

A word on this clonotype: Relative to the germline gene, one junction end is altered; a read error may explain this. The genes are TRBV6-5 and TRBJ2-2; D is unclear. This CDR3 is 15 amino acids long. Germline V CDR1 and CDR2: MNHEY, SVGAGI. The CDR3 region has the DNA TGTGTCAGCAGTTACGGCCCCTCGGTCCCCGGAGAGCTGTTATTT. Amino acids: CVSSYGPSVPGELLF.

This clonotype was counted a few times. A much more abundant neighbour one base away suggests this may be a read error. V and J are TRBV28 and TRBJ2-7, with D perhaps TRBD2 (6 bases). V lost 6 bases to trimming and J lost 3 bases, with 15 bases between them. This CDR3 is built from 14 residues. CDR1 and CDR2 (germline): MDHEN, SYDVKM. CDR3 nucleotide sequence: TGTGCCAGCAGGCGACATGGAGGGTACTACGAGCAGTACTTC. Translated, it gives CASRRHGGYYEQYF.

This clonotype is a singleton in its sample. One end of the junction does not line up with germline, which may come from a read error. The chain is built from TRBV6-5 and TRBJ1-1; possible D gene TRBD1, 5 bases. This CDR3 spans 14 amino acids. The germline CDR1 and CDR2 sequences are MNHEY and SVGAGI. CDR3 bases: TGTGTCAGCAGTTACCGAAGGTTGGGGACTGAAGTTTTCTTT. Translation gives CVSSYRRLGTEVFF.

In its sample, this clonotype was seen many times. The CDR3 reads CASSYRGSRTDTQYF. The CDR3 region has the DNA TGTGCCAGCAGTTACCGTGGGAGTCGAACAGATACGCAGTATTTT. V gene TRBV6-5 combines with J gene TRBJ2-3, with D possibly matching TRBD2 (5 bases). CDR3 length: 15 amino acids. Germline CDR1 and CDR2: MNHEY and SVGAGI. V dropped 2 bases and J dropped 3 bases, with 12 bases sitting between them.

Concerning this clonotype itself: One end of the junction fails to match germline, which may point to a read error. The chain couples TRBV5-4 to TRBJ1-1, with TRBD1 identical over 11 bases. Germline CDR1 SGHNT, CDR2 YYREEE (reference sequence). The CDR3 spans 15 residues. The CDR3 DNA is TGTGCCAGCAGCCATCCCGGGACAGGGGGAACTGAAGCTTCCTTT. Its translation is CASSHPGTGGTEASF.

About this clonotype itself: The junction and the germline gene differ at one end; a read error may be behind it. The chain is built from TRBV7-8 and TRBJ2-3, with D maybe TRBD2 (5 bases). The CDR3 sequence is 16 residues long. Per the germline V gene, CDR1 is SGHVS and CDR2 is FQNEAQ. CDR3 coding DNA: TGTGCCAGCAGCTTAGAGGCGGGTTGGTCCACTGATAGGCAGTATTTT. This gives the protein CASSLEAGWSTDRQYF. Looking up the rest from reference TRBV7-8 and TRBJ2-3 gives the full variable domain: GAGVSQSPRYKVAKRGQDVALRCDPISGHVSLFWYQQALGQGPEFLTYFQNEAQLDKSGLPSDRFFAERPEGSVSTLKIQRTQQEDSAVYLCASSLEAGWSTDRQYFGPGTRLTVL.

This clonotype was detected a few times. Its ends do not fully match the called genes, so a read error is possible. V and J are TRBV7-8 and TRBJ2-7, with 7 bases matching TRBD2. CDR1 is SGHVS and CDR2 is FQNEAQ in the germline V gene. The length of the CDR3 is 14 residues. CDR3 loop: CAGSLRLAAYEQYF. The CDR3 DNA reads as TGTGCCGGCAGCTTAAGGCTAGCGGCATACGAGCAGTACTTC. The full variable domain, its missing parts supplied by reference TRBV7-8 and TRBJ2-7, is GAGVSQSPRYKVAKRGQDVALRCDPISGHVSLFWYQQALGQGPEFLTYFQNEAQLDKSGLPSDRFFAERPEGSVSTLKIQRTQQEDSAVYLCAGSLRLAAYEQYFGPGTRLTVT.

The rearrangement joins TRBV14 to TRBJ2-1, with 7 positions matching TRBD1. The CDR3 length is 16 residues. With V trimmed by 4 bases and J by 9 bases, 15 bases remained unmatched. Germline CDR1 is SGHDN and CDR2 is FVKESK. CDR3 residues: CASSLLRGFTGSEQFF. The CDR3 DNA follows: TGTGCCAGCAGCCTTCTCAGGGGGTTTACTGGCAGTGAGCAGTTCTTC.

The chain combines TRBV6-5 with TRBJ2-7; 8 positions agree with TRBD2. Germline CDR1 and CDR2: MNHEY and SVGAGI. The V segment lost 0 bases and the J segment 12 bases; nucleotides outside the gene matches: 19. This CDR3 region has 17 residues. The CDR3 is CASSYSAPGGGWYERYF. CDR3 nucleotide sequence: TGTGCCAGCAGTTACTCGGCCCCCGGGGGGGGCTGGTACGAGAGGTACTTC.

About this clonotype itself: Sequence at one end of the junction differs from germline and may be a read error. This chain links TRBV6-5 with TRBJ2-5, with 9 bases identical to TRBD1. This CDR3 has 15 residues. CDR1 is MNHEY and CDR2 is SVGAGI in the germline V gene. The CDR3 bases are TGTGCCAGCAGTTTCTCGAGGGACAGGGAAGAGACACAGTACTTC. It encodes CASSFSRDREETQYF.

The J gene is TRBJ1-1, the V gene TRBV28, with a possible D match to TRBD1 (5 bases). This CDR3 is 15 amino acids long. With 8 bases removed from V and 1 base from J, the gap between germline ends came to 17 bases. Germline values: CDR1 MDHEN, CDR2 SYDVKM. The CDR3 sequence is CASGGHWEGNTEAFF. The CDR3 bases are TGTGCCAGCGGCGGACATTGGGAGGGGAACACTGAAGCTTTCTTT.

With respect to this clonotype: Here the CDR3 omits its conserved ending phenylalanine or tryptophan, so a read error is the likely source. This rearrangement joins TRBV5-1 to TRBJ2-3, with D possibly matching TRBD1 (5 bases). Germline CDR1 reads SGHRS; CDR2 reads YFSETQ. The CDR3 sequence is 14 residues long. The V gene lost 3 bases and the J gene lost 5 bases, with 13 bases spanning the gap. Written as DNA, the CDR3 is TGCGCCAGCAGCTCGACAGCACGCATAGATACGCAGTATTCT. It is translated as CASSSTARIDTQYS.

Comments on this clonotype: One end of the junction varies from germline; a read error may be responsible. The gene calls are TRBV6-1 and TRBJ2-7; D tentatively reads TRBD1 or TRBD2 (5 bases each). CDR1 is MNHNS, CDR2 SASEGT, per germline. The CDR3 contains 17 residues. CDR3: CASSSKIGAGTSYERYF. CDR3 in DNA: TGTGCCAGCAGTTCTAAAATTGGGGCAGGGACCTCCTACGAGCGGTACTTC.

Only one count was recorded for this clonotype. The chain couples TRBV27 to TRBJ2-7; 8 nucleotides agree with TRBD1. This CDR3 comprises 19 residues. V lost 5 bases, J lost 0 bases, and 18 bases stayed unmatched. Germline loops: CDR1 MNHEY, CDR2 SMNVEV (reference sequence). CDR3 in DNA: TGTGCCAGCAGTCTCCGAGGACAGGGCCTACAATGGAGCTCCTACGAGCAGTACTTC. Its translation: CASSLRGQGLQWSSYEQYF.

With regard to this clonotype: One junction end disagrees with the germline gene, perhaps due to a read error. The chain joins TRBV6-1 to TRBJ2-1; no firm D call. Germline V lookup: CDR1 MNHNS, CDR2 SASEGT. The CDR3 sequence is 11 residues long. Written as DNA, the CDR3 is TGTGCCAGCTGTGAAGGCTTTGAACAGTTCTTC. Protein: CASCEGFEQFF.

Details on this clonotype: One end of the junction does not line up with germline, which may come from a read error. V and J are TRBV28 and TRBJ1-2; D unresolved. This CDR3 comprises 11 residues. CDR1 is MDHEN, CDR2 SYDVKM, per germline. The CDR3 region has the DNA TGTACCAGCACCAAATTTCTGGGCTACACCTTC. Amino acid sequence: CTSTKFLGYTF.

For this clonotype: One junction end disagrees with the germline gene, perhaps due to a read error. The chain links TRBV6-1 to TRBJ2-5, with TRBD2 matching 9 bases. The CDR3 contains 17 residues. Germline-derived CDR1 and CDR2 are MNHNS and SASEGT. In nucleotides, the CDR3 is TGTGCCAGCAGTGGAGGTAGGACTAGCGCCTTACAAGAGACCCAGTGCTTC. Its protein product is CASSGGRTSALQETQCF.

As to this clonotype: A clone one base away is much larger, so this may be a read error. The chain has TRBV28 and TRBJ2-5, with D possibly TRBD2 on 6 matching bases. The germline CDR1 and CDR2 sequences are MDHEN and SYDVKM. CDR3 size: 14 residues. Between the trimmed V and J ends, which lost 7 bases and 6 bases, there was a span of 18 bases. The CDR3 DNA reads TGTGCCAGCAATCCTCGAGGGACTTTAAAGACCCAGTACTTC. This sequence encodes CASNPRGTLKTQYF.